These 22 T cell receptor beta chains originate from one sample sequenced in a study of T cell repertoires in cytomegalovirus infection. Their specific antigens are unknown. TCRdb independently ran MiXCR on the reads; one entry per CDR3 protein. The sample shows 200,000 or so distinct CDR3 sequences, less than 50% of them seen only once. The material was CD8+ T cells from cultured PBMCs, obtained from culture after CMV antigen stimulation. The source of these receptors is a human donor in good health (CMV status not recorded). Some clones in this sample may be carry-over from other donors' samples.

This clonotype was seen a handful of times. The V call is TRBV6-5, the J call TRBJ1-2; unclear D gene. Germline V gives CDR1 MNHEY, CDR2 SVGAGI. Trimming left V 4 bases short and J 8 bases short, with 8 bases between. CDR3 size: 11 residues. The CDR3 DNA reads TGTGCCAGCAGTTCCCTACGAGGCTACACCTTC. Translating gives CASSSLRGYTF.

This clonotype has only a few counts. The CDR3 loop reads CASSVGGARLEDTQYF. Written as DNA, the CDR3 is TGTGCCAGCAGCGTAGGCGGGGCTCGGTTGGAGGATACGCAGTATTTT. The genes are TRBV9 and TRBJ2-3; possible D gene TRBD2, 6 bases. The V end was cut by 0 bases, the J end by 6 bases, with 17 bases between. The germline V gene has CDR1 SGDLS and CDR2 YYNGEE. This CDR3 has 16 amino acids.

The V call is TRBV27, the J call TRBJ2-7, with D possibly being TRBD1 or TRBD2 (5 bases each). Germline V lookup: CDR1 MNHEY, CDR2 SMNVEV (reference sequence). The V gene lost 7 bases and the J gene lost 4 bases, with 14 bases spanning the gap. This CDR3 is built from 13 residues. This CDR3 is CASIGQGVYEQYF. In DNA form, the CDR3 reads TGTGCCAGCATAGGGCAGGGAGTTTACGAGCAGTACTTC.

The chain combines TRBV12-3 or TRBV12-4 with TRBJ2-5, with D possibly TRBD2 on 5 matching bases. Trimming left V 1 base short and J 4 bases short, with 13 bases between. CDR3 length equals 15 residues. CDR3 in DNA: TGTGCCAGCAGTTTAGGGACCGTCAGCGGAGAGACCCAGTACTTC. Translating gives CASSLGTVSGETQYF.

The V call is TRBV5-5, the J call TRBJ2-1; 8 bases match TRBD2. Germline CDR1 is SGHKS and CDR2 is YYEKEE (reference sequence). The CDR3 totals 17 residues. The V and J ends lost 4 bases and 15 bases, in that order; junction bases with no gene match: 24. The CDR3 sequence is CASSPRLAMSSYNETFF. CDR3 bases: TGTGCCAGCAGCCCTAGACTAGCGATGTCGTCCTACAATGAGACGTTCTTC.

The rearrangement uses TRBV6-6 and TRBJ2-5; D assignment may be TRBD1 or TRBD2 (6 bases each). The V end was cut by 10 bases, the J end by 1 base, with 10 bases between. Germline-derived CDR1 and CDR2 are MNHNY and SVGAGI (reference sequence). The CDR3 has 12 amino acids. CDR3 amino acids: CATKGGQETQYF. The CDR3 nucleotides read TGTGCCACAAAGGGGGGCCAAGAGACCCAGTACTTC.

This clonotype was counted between two and nine times. J is TRBJ1-1 and V is TRBV6-5; D remains unclear. CDR3 size: 14 residues. V was trimmed by 0 bases and J by 1 base, leaving 6 bases between them. Germline-derived CDR1 and CDR2 are MNHEY and SVGAGI. The DNA for the CDR3 is TGTGCCAGCAGTTACTCCGGCAGGAACACTGAAGCTTTCTTT. Protein sequence: CASSYSGRNTEAFF.

The genes are TRBV7-9 and TRBJ2-1; 7 bases agree with TRBD1. The germline V gene encodes CDR1 SEHNR and CDR2 FQNEAQ (reference sequence). Trimming removed 6 bases from V and 4 bases from J; junction bases left unmatched: 12. The CDR3 covers 16 residues. Here the CDR3 DNA reads TGTGCCAGCAGTCCCAGACAGGGAATTTGGTACAATGAGCAGTTCTTC. This gives the protein CASSPRQGIWYNEQFF. The full variable domain, in which reference TRBV7-9 and TRBJ2-1 provide the parts outside the CDR3, is DTGVSQNPRHKITKRGQNVTFRCDPISEHNRLYWYRQTLGQGPEFLTYFQNEAQLEKSRLLSDRFSAERPKGSFSTLEIQRTEQGDSAMYLCASSPRQGIWYNEQFFGPGTRLTVL.

J is TRBJ1-6 and V is TRBV6-6, with a tentative D call TRBD1 (5 bases). Germline-derived CDR1 and CDR2 are MNHNY and SVGAGI (reference sequence). V lost 7 bases, J lost 7 bases, and 20 bases lay in between. The CDR3 covers 16 residues. DNA for the CDR3: TGTGCCAGCACTTTTACCCCAGGGCGCGGGAATTCACCCCTCCACTTT. It specifies CASTFTPGRGNSPLHF.

The chain uses TRBV20-1 and TRBJ1-3; D gene ambiguous. Germline assignment: CDR1 DFQATT and CDR2 SNEGSKA (reference sequence). The CDR3 runs to 13 residues. V was clipped by 0 bases and J by 7 bases, with 10 bases between them. The CDR3 sequence: CSARDLQMNTIYF. The CDR3 DNA is TGCAGTGCTAGAGATCTCCAAATGAACACCATATATTTT.

The V gene is TRBV15, the J gene TRBJ1-1; D remains ambiguous. Trimming left V 3 bases short and J 7 bases short, with 12 bases between. CDR3 length: 13 amino acids. Germline-derived CDR1 and CDR2 are LNHNV and YYDKDF (reference sequence). The CDR3 protein is CATSRTANGEAFF. CDR3 DNA sequence: TGTGCCACCAGCAGGACGGCCAACGGTGAAGCTTTCTTT.

This clonotype was observed a handful of times. V and J are TRBV11-2 and TRBJ2-1, with 9 bases identical to TRBD1. This CDR3 is 16 amino acids long. Germline assignment: CDR1 SGHAT and CDR2 FQNNGV. J gave up 6 bases and V 5 bases, and 11 bases lay outside the gene matches. The CDR3 region has the DNA TGTGCCAGCAGCCCCTTATCCAGGACAGGGGTCAATGAGCAGTTCTTC. Its translation is CASSPLSRTGVNEQFF. The full variable domain, completed using reference TRBV11-2 and TRBJ2-1, is EAGVAQSPRYKIIEKRQSVAFWCNPISGHATLYWYQQILGQGPKLLIQFQNNGVVDDSQLPKDRFSAERLKGVDSTLKIQPAKLEDSAVYLCASSPLSRTGVNEQFFGPGTRLTVL.

The chain recombines TRBV9 with TRBJ1-2, with D uncertain. Per germline, CDR1 SGDLS and CDR2 YYNGEE. Trimming stripped 0 bases from V and 4 bases from J, with 13 bases between. The CDR3 covers 15 residues. CDR3 in DNA: TGTGCCAGCAGCGTAGGATTCAAGGGATCCTATGGCTACACCTTC. Its translation: CASSVGFKGSYGYTF. The whole variable domain, remainder taken from reference TRBV9 and TRBJ1-2, is DSGVTQTPKHLITATGQRVTLRCSPRSGDLSVYWYQQSLDQGLQFLIQYYNGEERAKGNILERFSAQQFPDLHSELNLSSLELGDSALYFCASSVGFKGSYGYTFGSGTRLTVV.

The chain uses TRBV6-6 and TRBJ1-1; D is unresolved. Per germline, CDR1 MNHNY and CDR2 SVGAGI (reference sequence). Trimming removed 2 bases at V and 10 bases at J, with 11 bases between. The length of the CDR3 is 12 residues. CDR3 in amino acids: CASSYPQRVAFF. The CDR3 coding sequence is TGTGCCAGCAGTTACCCCCAGAGGGTAGCTTTCTTT.

This clonotype was observed a few times. The chain combines TRBV4-2 with TRBJ2-6; the match to TRBD2 covers 9 bases. CDR1 LGHNA and CDR2 YNFKEQ come from the germline V gene. Losses at the gene ends were 2 bases for V and 0 bases for J; bases not matched to a gene: 17. The CDR3 is 22 residues long. CDR3 coding DNA: TGTGCCAGCAGCCAATTAATAAGGGGTACGCGGGAGGGCAGCTCTGGGGCCAACGTCCTGACTTTC. It translates to CASSQLIRGTREGSSGANVLTF.

This chain uses TRBV2 with TRBJ2-1; D might be TRBD2 (7 bases). Germline V lookup: CDR1 SNHLY, CDR2 FYNNEI. This CDR3 is built from 14 residues. Trimming stripped 8 bases from V and 8 bases from J, with 19 bases between. CDR3 loop: CASPGGQVSDEQFF. CDR3 in DNA: TGTGCCAGCCCGGGGGGACAAGTTTCGGATGAGCAGTTCTTC.

This clonotype showed up just a few times. CDR3 nucleotides: TGTGCCAGCAGAGGTAGCGGGAACGAGCAGTACTTC. It translates to CASRGSGNEQYF. The chain has TRBV6-6 and TRBJ2-7; 8 bases are shared with TRBD2. After removal of 6 bases from V and 5 bases from J, the junction contained 3 bases not matched to a gene. Per the germline V gene, CDR1 is MNHNY and CDR2 is SVGAGI (reference sequence). The CDR3 sequence is 12 residues long.

The chain recombines TRBV7-6 with TRBJ1-5, with unresolved D. With 5 bases removed from V and 0 bases from J, the gap between germline ends came to 5 bases. The CDR3 totals 13 residues. The V gene's germline CDR1 is SGHVS and CDR2 FNYEAQ. CDR3 sequence (DNA): TGTGCCAGCAGCCCTGATAGCAATCAGCCCCAGCATTTT. It specifies CASSPDSNQPQHF.

This clonotype occurred a few times. This chain uses TRBV27 with TRBJ2-1; D not resolved. This CDR3 is built from 13 residues. Germline lookup yields CDR1 MNHEY and CDR2 SMNVEV (reference sequence). V was shortened by 9 bases and J by 4 bases, with 13 bases between the two germline ends. The CDR3 loop is CASSRDAYNEQFF. CDR3 DNA sequence: TGTGCCAGTTCCCGCGACGCTTACAATGAGCAGTTCTTC.

This CDR3 is CASSYGTGNLYEQYF. The CDR3 nucleotides read TGTGCCAGCAGTTACGGGACAGGGAACCTCTACGAGCAGTACTTC. V and J are TRBV27 and TRBJ2-7, with TRBD1 identical over 9 bases. The germline V gene has CDR1 MNHEY and CDR2 SMNVEV (reference sequence). The CDR3 is made up of 15 amino acids. After removal of 4 bases from V and 3 bases from J, the junction contained 7 bases not matched to a gene.

This chain links TRBV27 with TRBJ2-3; a possible D gene is TRBD2 (8 bases). CDR3 length: 14 residues. With 8 bases removed from V and 4 bases from J, the gap between germline ends came to 16 bases. The germline gives CDR1 MNHEY, CDR2 SMNVEV (reference sequence). CDR3 residues: CASSPGGTADTQYF. Written as DNA, the CDR3 is TGTGCCAGCTCCCCGGGAGGGACAGCAGATACGCAGTATTTT.

Only a few counts were recorded for this clonotype. This rearrangement joins TRBV7-6 to TRBJ2-3; 8 bases agree with TRBD2. The CDR3 loop spans 19 amino acids. In germline, CDR1 is SGHVS, CDR2 FNYEAQ. With 4 bases clipped from V and 2 bases from J, the junction kept 17 bases outside the gene matches. CDR3 coding DNA: TGTGCCAGCAGCTCCCAACTCGGGACTAGTAGTAGTTCCACAGATACGCAGTATTTT. Translating it yields CASSSQLGTSSSSTDTQYF.